These T cell receptor beta chains were read from a single sample in a study of shared clonotypes between healthy human individuals. Generated by immunoSEQ multiplex PCR, the TCRdb table keeps only in-frame clones and is missing some. The table lists roughly 660,000 clones, less than 95% of them singletons, with more than 30% in the top ten. The specimen was memory CD8+ T cells from PBMCs. The receptors were sampled from a man younger than 35 in good health. Some clones in this sample may be carry-over from other donors' samples. The conserved cysteine and the conserved F or W are not part of the CDR3 here. The order of the fields is clone size, CDR3 length, V gene, CDR3 protein. Size is stated for part of the rows, as once, few or many counts, or as a class when the clone is expanded.

>-|11|TRBV27
ASSVRGLYGYT
>-|15|TRBV4-2
ASSQVRRDRAQETQY
>-|13|TRBV11-2
ASSLALSSGNTIY
>-|11|TRBV6-5
ASSYDRGYEQY
>-|11|TRBV10-2
ASGGLAGREQF
>-|13|TRBV29-1
SVEVRDRAIYGYT
>-|12|TRBV27
ASSLEWTGHGYT
>few|12|TRBV29-1
SVVGGTGAYEQY
>-|12|TRBV14
ASSLDSTGYEQF
>-|13|TRBV27
ASSSGQPFNQPQH
>-|10|TRBV6-5
ASSDRDHGYT
>-|14|TRBV9
ASSETGTPSNYGYT
>-|15|TRBV18
ASSPPIMEGRSYEQY
>-|10|TRBV19
ASSPGIPEQY
>once|13|TRBV5-1
ASSLGRGLGTEAF
>once|12|TRBV9
ASSRGRAVDTQY
>-|14|TRBV19
ASSARAGRSYNEQF
>-|16|TRBV23-1
ASSQSNRTGTVAGELF
>-|12|TRBV29-1
SAAPGNFVGEQY
>-|11|TRBV5-6
ASSLGVSYEQY
>-|12|TRBV4-3
ASSQRQGKYGYT
>-|13|TRBV5-4
ASSLAEYGKNIQY
>once|15|TRBV4-2
ASSQRGAGVAYNEQF